The rows below give T cell receptor beta chains drawn from one sample of a study of control samples from healthy donors and cancer patients. Clones were sequenced by immunoSEQ multiplex PCR, and TCRdb holds only the in-frame ones, with some missing. The sample has about 190,000 clones, 91% seen once. The sample was blood. These receptors were taken from a man aged 30-40 years in good health. Both conserved end residues are trimmed from each CDR3.

TRBV7-9 | ASSRGLAGVYNEQF
TRBV3-1/TRBV3-2 | ASSQDWREGVEQF
TRBV5-1 | ASSGGTGYGYT
TRBV12-2 | ASRLGEGVVLWVDREGNNQPQH
TRBV28 | ASTSSRRAF
TRBV6-5 | ASSYMAGEDNEQF
TRBV5-6 | ASSSWSNEQF
TRBV29-1 | SVQTGGLTEAF
TRBV24-1 | ATSEDGTDTQY
TRBV7-9 | ASSGGLDPFNEQF
TRBV11-2 | ASSLGAVLNTGELF